The 14 T cell receptor beta chains below were found in one sample sequenced in a study of T cell clones after liver transplantation. The assay was immunoSEQ multiplex PCR, and TCRdb's table has in-frame clones only and misses some. The sample shows some 120,000 clones, about nine tenths of them seen only once. The material was CD4+ T cells from blood, obtained 12 months after liver transplant. These receptors originate from a human patient who received a liver transplant. Some T cells could come from the graft donor.

Notes on this clone: The same CDR3 arises from other DNA sequences in this sample as well. V usage is TRBV25-1 and J usage is TRBJ1-5, with TRBD1 matching over 7 bases. Germline V lookup: CDR1 MGHDK, CDR2 SYGVNS. This CDR3 spans 17 amino acids. Trimming cost V 4 bases and J 0 bases; bases outside gene matches: 9. The CDR3 bases are TGTGCCAGCAGTGCGGCCTCGGGGACAGCTAGCAATCAGCCCCAGCATTTT. It encodes CASSAASGTASNQPQHF.

This chain links TRBV5-4 with TRBJ1-1; TRBD1 is a possible D gene (5 bases). The CDR3 consists of 13 residues. The V end was cut by 5 bases, the J end by 4 bases, with 12 bases between. Germline values: CDR1 SGHNT, CDR2 YYREEE (reference sequence). In nucleotides, the CDR3 is TGTGCCAGCAGTATAACAGGACGCACTGAAGCTTTCTTT. It specifies CASSITGRTEAFF.

The V gene is TRBV6-6, the J gene TRBJ1-1; D is uncertain. The CDR3 loop spans 14 amino acids. V lost 3 bases and J lost 1, with 9 bases in between. Germline V gene lookup returns CDR1 MNHNY and CDR2 SVGAGI (reference sequence). The DNA of the CDR3 is TGTGCCAGCAGTTATGAAGCGAGGAACACTGAAGCTTTCTTT. As protein: CASSYEARNTEAFF.

There are a few counts of this clone. The chain joins TRBV9 to TRBJ2-1; D not resolved. CDR3 length equals 14 residues. Trimming pared 0 bases from V and 0 bases from J, leaving 4 bases between. The V gene's germline CDR1 is SGDLS and CDR2 YYNGEE. CDR3 protein: CASSVASSYNEQFF. The CDR3 nucleotides read TGTGCCAGCAGCGTAGCTAGCTCCTACAATGAGCAGTTCTTC.

This clone was seen once. The chain carries TRBV18 and TRBJ1-1; TRBD1 is a possible D gene (6 bases). The CDR3 is 15 residues long. The V gene lost 4 bases and the J gene lost 3 bases, with 15 bases spanning the gap. Germline CDR1 KGHSH, CDR2 LQKENI. CDR3 sequence reads: CASSQSTGKDTEAFF. The CDR3 DNA sequence: TGTGCCAGCTCACAATCCACAGGGAAAGACACTGAAGCTTTCTTT.

This clone was detected once. The V and J genes are TRBV5-4 and TRBJ1-1; 8 bases match TRBD1. The CDR3 totals 14 residues. With V trimmed by 4 bases and J by 3 bases, 5 bases remained unmatched. CDR1 SGHNT and CDR2 YYREEE come from the germline V gene (reference sequence). This CDR3 is CASSGMTGDTEAFF. As DNA, the CDR3 is TGTGCCAGCAGCGGGATGACAGGGGACACTGAAGCTTTCTTT.

V and J are TRBV2 and TRBJ2-1; D is ambiguous. CDR3 length: 12 amino acids. Per germline, CDR1 SNHLY and CDR2 FYNNEI. V was pared by 4 bases and J by 4 bases, with 5 bases between. The CDR3 reads CASSVLYNEQFF. CDR3 DNA sequence: TGTGCCAGCAGTGTACTGTACAATGAGCAGTTCTTC.

The chain combines TRBV10-3 with TRBJ2-3; 8 bases are shared with TRBD1. The J segment lost 8 bases and the V segment lost 0 bases, leaving 4 bases of the junction unmatched. The length of the CDR3 is 14 residues. From germline, CDR1 is ENHRY and CDR2 SYGVKD. This CDR3 reads CAISESPGQATQYF. The CDR3, as DNA: TGTGCCATCAGTGAGTCCCCGGGACAGGCTACGCAGTATTTT.

The chain recombines TRBV18 with TRBJ2-3, with 9 bases that match TRBD2. The CDR3 spans 16 residues. Germline trimming cut 2 bases from V and 2 bases from J; bases unmatched to any gene: 5. Germline lookup yields CDR1 KGHSH and CDR2 LQKENI. DNA for the CDR3: TGTGCCAGCTCACCAGTGGGACTAGCCGCCACAGATACGCAGTATTTT. This codes for CASSPVGLAATDTQYF.

As to this clone: One junction end disagrees with the germline gene, perhaps due to a read error. This chain uses TRBV7-8 with TRBJ2-6; 12 bases map to TRBD2. The CDR3 sequence is 15 residues long. Germline CDR1 SGHVS, CDR2 FQNEAQ. CDR3 sequence: CASSPTTSGGNVLTF. CDR3 in DNA: TGTGCCAGCAGCCCAACGACTAGCGGGGGCAACGTCCTGACTTTC. Combining the CDR3 with reference TRBV7-8 and TRBJ2-6 gives the whole variable domain GAGVSQSPRYKVAKRGQDVALRCDPISGHVSLFWYQQALGQGPEFLTYFQNEAQLDKSGLPSDRFFAERPEGSVSTLKIQRTQQEDSAVYLCASSPTTSGGNVLTFGAGSRLTVL.

As to this clone: The junction shows a germline mismatch at one end, possibly a read error. J is TRBJ1-6 and V is TRBV6-1; no clear D gene. From germline, CDR1 is MNHNS and CDR2 SASEGT. The CDR3 sequence is 10 residues long. Here the CDR3 DNA reads TGTGCCAGCAGTGAAAAGGGTGTCTCATTT. Translating it yields CASSEKGVSF.

CDR3 sequence reads: CASSSVAHYEQYF. DNA of the CDR3: TGTGCCAGCAGCTCCGTCGCACACTACGAGCAGTACTTC. The chain uses TRBV7-2 and TRBJ2-7; D call uncertain. This CDR3 region has 13 residues. V dropped 4 bases and J dropped 3 bases, with 10 bases sitting between them. Looked up from germline, CDR1 is SGHTA and CDR2 is FQGNSA. The whole variable domain, remainder taken from reference TRBV7-2 and TRBJ2-7, is GAGVSQSPSNKVTEKGKDVELRCDPISGHTALYWYRQSLGQGLEFLIYFQGNSAPDKSGLPSDRFSAERTGGSVSTLTIQRTQQEDSAVYLCASSSVAHYEQYFGPGTRLTVT.

This clone has only one observation. The chain combines TRBV6-5 with TRBJ2-3; the D gene is possibly TRBD2 (6 bases). CDR1 and CDR2 from the germline V gene are MNHEY and SVGAGI. Trimming removed 3 bases from V and 0 bases from J, with 13 bases in between. CDR3 length: 16 residues. CDR3 in amino acids: CASSYSNSGSTDTQYF. DNA for the CDR3: TGTGCCAGCAGTTATTCCAATAGCGGTAGCACAGATACGCAGTATTTT.

V is TRBV19 and J is TRBJ1-3; D is undetermined. The germline gives CDR1 LNHDA, CDR2 SQIVND (reference sequence). With 7 bases removed from V and 1 base from J, the gap between germline ends came to 14 bases. The CDR3 runs to 15 residues. CDR3: CASTLKGGSGNTIYF. The DNA of the CDR3 is TGTGCCAGTACCCTCAAAGGTGGTTCTGGAAACACCATATATTTT.